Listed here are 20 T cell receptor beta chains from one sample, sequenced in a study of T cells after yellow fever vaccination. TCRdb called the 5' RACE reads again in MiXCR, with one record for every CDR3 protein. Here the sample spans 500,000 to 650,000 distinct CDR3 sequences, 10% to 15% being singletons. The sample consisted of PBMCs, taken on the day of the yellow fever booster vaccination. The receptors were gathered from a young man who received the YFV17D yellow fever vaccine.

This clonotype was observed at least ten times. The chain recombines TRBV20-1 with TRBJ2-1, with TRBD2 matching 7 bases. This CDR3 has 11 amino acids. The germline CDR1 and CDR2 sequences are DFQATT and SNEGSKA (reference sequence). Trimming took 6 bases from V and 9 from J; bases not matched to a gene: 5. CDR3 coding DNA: TGCAGTGCACGGGACTACCCTGAGCAGTTCTTC. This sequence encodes CSARDYPEQFF.

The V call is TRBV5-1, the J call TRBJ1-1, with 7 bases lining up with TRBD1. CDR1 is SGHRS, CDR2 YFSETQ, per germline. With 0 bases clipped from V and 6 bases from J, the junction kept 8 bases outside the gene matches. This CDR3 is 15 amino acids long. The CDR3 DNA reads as TGCGCCAGCAGCTTGGGGCAGGGGGAATGGGCTGAAGCTTTCTTT. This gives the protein CASSLGQGEWAEAFF.

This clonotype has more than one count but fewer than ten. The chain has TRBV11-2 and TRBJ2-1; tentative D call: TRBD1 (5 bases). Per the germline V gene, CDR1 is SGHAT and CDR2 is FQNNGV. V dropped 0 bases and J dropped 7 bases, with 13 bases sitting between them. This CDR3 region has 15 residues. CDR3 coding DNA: TGTGCCAGCAGCTTAGATTGGACACTCCGGAATGAGCAGTTCTTC. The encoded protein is CASSLDWTLRNEQFF.

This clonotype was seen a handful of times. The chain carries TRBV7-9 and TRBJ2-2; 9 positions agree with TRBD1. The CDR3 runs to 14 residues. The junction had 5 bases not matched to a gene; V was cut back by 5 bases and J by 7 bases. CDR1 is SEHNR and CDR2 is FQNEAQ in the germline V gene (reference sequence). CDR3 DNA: TGTGCCAGCAGCCGGACAGGGGAAATCGGGGAGCTGTTTTTT. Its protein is CASSRTGEIGELFF.

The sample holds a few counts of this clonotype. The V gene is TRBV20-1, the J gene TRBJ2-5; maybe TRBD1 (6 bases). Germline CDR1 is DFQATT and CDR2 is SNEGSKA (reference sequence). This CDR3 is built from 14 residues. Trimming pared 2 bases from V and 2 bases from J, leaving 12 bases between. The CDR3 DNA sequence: TGCAGTGCTAGATACTGGGACATACAAGAGACCCAGTACTTC. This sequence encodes CSARYWDIQETQYF.

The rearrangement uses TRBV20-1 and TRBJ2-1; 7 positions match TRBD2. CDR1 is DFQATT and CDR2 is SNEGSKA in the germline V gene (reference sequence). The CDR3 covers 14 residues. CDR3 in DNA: TGCAGAGCGGGATCCCCCCAATCATCGGATGAGCAGTTCTTC. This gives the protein CRAGSPQSSDEQFF.

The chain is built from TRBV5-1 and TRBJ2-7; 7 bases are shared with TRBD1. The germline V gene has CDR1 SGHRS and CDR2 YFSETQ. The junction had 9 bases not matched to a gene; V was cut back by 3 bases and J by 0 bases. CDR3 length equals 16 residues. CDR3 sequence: CASSSNSGGVSYEQYF. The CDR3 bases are TGCGCCAGCAGCTCCAATTCAGGGGGAGTCTCCTACGAGCAGTACTTC. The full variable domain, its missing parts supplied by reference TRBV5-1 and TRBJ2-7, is KAGVTQTPRYLIKTRGQQVTLSCSPISGHRSVSWYQQTPGQGLQFLFEYFSETQRNKGNFPGRFSGRQFSNSRSEMNVSTLELGDSALYLCASSSNSGGVSYEQYFGPGTRLTVT.

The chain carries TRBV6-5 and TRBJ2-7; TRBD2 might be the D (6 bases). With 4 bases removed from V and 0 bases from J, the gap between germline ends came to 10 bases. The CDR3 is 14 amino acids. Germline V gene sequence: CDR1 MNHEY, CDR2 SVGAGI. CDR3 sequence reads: CASSFGAGSYEQYF. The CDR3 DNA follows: TGTGCCAGCAGTTTCGGAGCGGGCTCCTACGAGCAGTACTTC.

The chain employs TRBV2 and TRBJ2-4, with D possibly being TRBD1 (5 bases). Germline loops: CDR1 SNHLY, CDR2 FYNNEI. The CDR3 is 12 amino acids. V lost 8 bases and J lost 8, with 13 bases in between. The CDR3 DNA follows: TGTGCCAGCTCGGGCCCCAGGGACATTCAGTACTTC. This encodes CASSGPRDIQYF.

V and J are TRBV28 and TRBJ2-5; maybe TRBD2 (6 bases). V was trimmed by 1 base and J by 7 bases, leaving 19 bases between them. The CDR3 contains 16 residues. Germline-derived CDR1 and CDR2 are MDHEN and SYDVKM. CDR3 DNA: TGTGCCAGCAGTTTATATGGCACCTCTGGGGGAGGGACCCAGTACTTC. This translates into CASSLYGTSGGGTQYF.

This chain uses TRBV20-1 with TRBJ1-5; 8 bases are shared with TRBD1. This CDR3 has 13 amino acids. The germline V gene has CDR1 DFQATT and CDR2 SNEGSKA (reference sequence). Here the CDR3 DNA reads TGCAGCTCAACTCAGGGGGCAAATCAGCCCCAGCATTTT. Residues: CSSTQGANQPQHF.

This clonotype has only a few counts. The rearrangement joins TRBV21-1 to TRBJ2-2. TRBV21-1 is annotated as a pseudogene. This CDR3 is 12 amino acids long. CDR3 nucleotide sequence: TGTGCCAGCCCTAATTCGACCGGGGAGCTGTTTTTT. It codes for CASPNSTGELFF.

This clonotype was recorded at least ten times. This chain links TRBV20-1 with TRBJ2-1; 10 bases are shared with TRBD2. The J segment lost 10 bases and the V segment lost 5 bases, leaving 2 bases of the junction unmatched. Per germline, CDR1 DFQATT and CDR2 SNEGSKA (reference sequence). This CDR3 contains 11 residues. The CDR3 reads CSAASGGEQFF. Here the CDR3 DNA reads TGCAGTGCTGCTAGCGGGGGAGAGCAGTTCTTC.

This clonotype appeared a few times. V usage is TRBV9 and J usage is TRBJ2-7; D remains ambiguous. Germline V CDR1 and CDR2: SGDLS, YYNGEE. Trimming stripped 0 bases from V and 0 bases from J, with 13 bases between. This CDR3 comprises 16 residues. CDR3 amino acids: CASSVGESPLSYEQYF. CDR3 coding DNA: TGTGCCAGCAGCGTAGGTGAGAGCCCCCTCTCCTACGAGCAGTACTTC.

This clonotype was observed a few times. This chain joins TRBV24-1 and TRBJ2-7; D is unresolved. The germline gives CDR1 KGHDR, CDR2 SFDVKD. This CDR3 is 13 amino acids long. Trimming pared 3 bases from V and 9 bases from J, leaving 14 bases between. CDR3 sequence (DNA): TGTGCCACCAGTGATCCCATTACGAGGCGGCAGTACTTC. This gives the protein CATSDPITRRQYF.

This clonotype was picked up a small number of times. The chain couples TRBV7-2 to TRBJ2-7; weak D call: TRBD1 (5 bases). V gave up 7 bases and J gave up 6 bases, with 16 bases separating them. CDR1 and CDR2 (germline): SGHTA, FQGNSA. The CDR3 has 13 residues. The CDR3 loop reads CASTFVGAGEQYF. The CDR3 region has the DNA TGTGCCAGCACATTTGTTGGGGCTGGCGAGCAGTACTTC.

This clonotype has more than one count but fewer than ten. CDR3 sequence: CASSLTPPPDTQYF. The CDR3 nucleotides are TGTGCCAGCAGCTTAACGCCCCCCCCGGATACGCAGTATTTT. The chain combines TRBV7-3 with TRBJ2-3; no reliable D call. The CDR3 has 14 amino acids. Trimming cost V 0 bases and J 6 bases, with 10 bases left between them. Germline loops: CDR1 SGHTA, CDR2 FQGTGA.

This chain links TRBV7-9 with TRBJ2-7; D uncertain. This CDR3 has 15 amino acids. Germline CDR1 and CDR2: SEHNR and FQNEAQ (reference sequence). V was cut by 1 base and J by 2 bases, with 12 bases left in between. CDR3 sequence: CASSLVGSETYEQYF. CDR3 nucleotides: TGTGCCAGCAGCTTAGTTGGAAGCGAGACCTACGAGCAGTACTTC.

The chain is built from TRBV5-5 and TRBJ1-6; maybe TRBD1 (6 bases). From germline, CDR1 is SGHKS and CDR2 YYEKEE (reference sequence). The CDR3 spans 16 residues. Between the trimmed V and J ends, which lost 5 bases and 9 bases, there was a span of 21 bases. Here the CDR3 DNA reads TGTGCCAGCAGAGGAAACCTAGGGGGTGTCGGTTCACCCCTCCACTTT. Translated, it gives CASRGNLGGVGSPLHF.

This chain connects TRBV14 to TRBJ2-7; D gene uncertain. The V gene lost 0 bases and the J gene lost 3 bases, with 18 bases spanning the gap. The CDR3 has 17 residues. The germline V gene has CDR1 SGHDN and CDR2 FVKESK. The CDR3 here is CASSQDPASSYNYEQYF. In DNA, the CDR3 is TGTGCCAGCAGCCAAGATCCGGCCAGTTCATATAACTACGAGCAGTACTTC.